Listed below are T cell receptor beta chains from one sample, sequenced in a study of monozygotic twins with inflammatory bowel disease. TCRdb re-called the 5' RACE reads; every CDR3 protein appears as one record, without DNA. In all, the sample yields 300,000 to 400,000 distinct CDR3 sequences. The sample comprised blood. These receptors were collected from a human donor with ulcerative colitis or Crohn's disease, or a healthy co-twin of an affected twin (not recorded which). CDR3s include the opening cysteine and the closing phenylalanine or tryptophan.

>TRBV29-1|TRBJ1-2
CSVGGMVNYGYTF
>TRBV5-1|TRBJ2-3
CASSPGGKGTDTQYF
>TRBV10-3|TRBJ2-3
CAMGQGSDTQYF
>TRBV12-3/TRBV12-4|TRBJ1-4
CASTLQALNEKLFF
>TRBV6-5|TRBJ2-7
CASSWKTSGGYEQYF
>TRBV28|TRBJ2-1
CASSLVGANNEQFF
>TRBV10-2|TRBJ1-4
CASRRQGKDAEKLFF
>TRBV7-3|TRBJ2-3
CASSASSGRTDTQYF
>TRBV29-1|TRBJ2-7
CSVDRGHEQYF
>TRBV10-3|TRBJ1-6
CAISESSMGTGLGNSPLHF
>TRBV7-2|TRBJ2-2
CASSPGPLNTGELFF
>TRBV6-1|TRBJ2-2
CASKLRGLAGGGNTGELFF
>TRBV6-4|TRBJ2-1
CASSDRPGQGYNEQFF
>TRBV10-3|TRBJ2-1
CAIRPVSGSYNEQFF
>TRBV4-1|TRBJ2-7
CASSQSRTGSYEQYF
>TRBV5-1|TRBJ1-1
CASSLFGENTEAFF
>TRBV20-1|TRBJ2-1
CSAPKGGSYNEQFF
>TRBV4-1|TRBJ2-2
CASSHGKGRATGELFF
>TRBV27|TRBJ2-7
CASSDAGTGLYEQYF
>TRBV12-3/TRBV12-4|TRBJ2-3
CASSLASQGTDTQYF
>TRBV7-2|TRBJ2-3
CASSLVGTSGSTDTQYF
>TRBV19|TRBJ2-2
CASTPSQRGGAGELFF
>TRBV28|TRBJ1-4
CASTSPPGANEKLFF
>TRBV30|TRBJ2-5
CAWKGHGDVASGTQYF
>TRBV6-5|TRBJ1-1
CASSYSRGRTEAFF
>TRBV20-1|TRBJ2-3
CSASGQGRTDTQYF
>TRBV5-4|TRBJ2-2
CASSSPGQSNTGELFF
>TRBV20-1|TRBJ2-1
CSARDSSGRAYNEQFF
>TRBV7-9|TRBJ1-2
CASSHLGTVANYGYTF
>TRBV19|TRBJ2-7
CASSMGPGAYEQYF
>TRBV10-3|TRBJ1-2
CAISESHSNYGYTF
>TRBV12-3/TRBV12-4|TRBJ2-3
CASSFGPDTQYF
>TRBV6-6|TRBJ1-2
CASSYFGAANGYTF
>TRBV6-5|TRBJ1-5
CASSYLTKGDQHF
>TRBV28|TRBJ2-7
CASSFMAGGVDEQYF
>TRBV7-2|TRBJ2-3
CASSTLVGTDTQYF
>TRBV12-3/TRBV12-4|TRBJ2-1
CASSFGASSYNEQFF
>TRBV5-6|TRBJ2-1
CASISYTKAGRGYEQFF
>TRBV6-6|TRBJ2-7
CASSYSIRRTEQYF
>TRBV20-1|TRBJ2-1
CSARGAWNEQFF
>TRBV20-1|TRBJ1-5
CSARGLKGGSNQPQHF
>TRBV12-3/TRBV12-4|TRBJ2-7
CASSLYYEQYF
>TRBV12-3/TRBV12-4|TRBJ2-1
CASSLESGGSVPYNEQFF
>TRBV5-1|TRBJ2-4
CAGSLLNPGMEYF
>TRBV18|TRBJ1-2
CASSPPGGYGYTF
>TRBV7-2|TRBJ2-7
CASSLPGASGRVYEQYF
>TRBV14|TRBJ2-3
CASSQRTSGATDTQYF
>TRBV7-6|TRBJ2-3
CAGSLTGQDAGADTQYF
>TRBV30|TRBJ2-3
CAWSPGTDTQYF
>TRBV19|TRBJ2-2
CASTLGGLHTGELFF
>TRBV18|TRBJ2-5
CASSPSPDRNQETQYF
>TRBV4-3|TRBJ1-5
CASSQDSNQPQHF
>TRBV5-1|TRBJ2-3
CASRASGNTDTQYF
>TRBV29-1|TRBJ2-2
CSGGNTGELFF
>TRBV9|TRBJ2-7
CASSPRTGEGEQYF
>TRBV15|TRBJ2-3
CATSRDRGSPSTDTQYF
>TRBV11-2|TRBJ2-1
CASSFPGQIYNEQFF
>TRBV29-1|TRBJ1-2
CSVEDLAGDNDYGYTF
>TRBV12-3/TRBV12-4|TRBJ2-1
CASSLPSPGNEQFF